This TCR beta chain was found in a study of blood T cell repertoires in COVID-19. Study-wide background: Donors in the United States, Italy and Spain gave samples during acute or convalescent COVID-19. The analysed material was cDNA or gDNA that came from T cells, B-cell-depleted T cells, or PBMCs.

Study processing details: Nucleated cell counts were estimated from reference gene primer amplification. Produced via immunoSEQ multiplex PCR; TCRdb's table is partial and in-frame only. V, J and clone size derive from that table, while D and trimming were established from the DNA sequence. The sample carries roughly 110,000 clones, roughly 76% recorded once. The sample was peripheral blood. The source of this sequence is a human donor in a cohort sampled during active COVID-19.

The CDR3 DNA reads TGCAGTGCTAGTTCCACTTTCAATCAGCCCCAGCATTTT. As protein: CSASSTFNQPQHF. V gene TRBV20-1 combines with J gene TRBJ1-5; the D is unclear. CDR1 and CDR2 from the germline V gene are DFQATT and SNEGSKA (reference sequence). Trimming stripped 3 bases from V and 3 bases from J, with 9 bases between. This CDR3 has 13 residues.